This record concerns one T cell receptor beta chain sequence. Its target is not known. There are 16 residues in the CDR3. Germline V CDR1 and CDR2: SGHVS, FQNEAQ. V trimming: 1 base; J trimming: 4 bases; junction bases outside the gene matches: 9. These data belong to a study of cytomegalovirus exposure and HLA in healthy donors. Study in general: An analysis done earlier identified 100 million to 140 million unique TCR beta sequences from about 180 million T cells. General study findings and limits: As a later analysis showed, a missense DCLRE1C variant was linked to trimming of TCR beta V- and J-genes. Analysis performed later showed TCR beta chains linked to HLA being more clonally expanded than equally common others.

Primers: 60 Vbeta forward and 13 Jbeta reverse. Libraries were prepared by immunoSEQ multiplex PCR; TCRdb keeps only in-frame clonotypes and omits some of them. The sample's table shows around 71,000 clones. This receptor was taken from a woman aged 25 to 39 in good health and CMV-seronegative. Input material: PBMCs. This chain connects TRBV7-8 to TRBJ2-5, with 7 bases fitting TRBD2. The CDR3 is CASSLGGGGGTETQYF. The CDR3 bases are TGTGCCAGCAGCTTAGGAGGTGGGGGGGGGACAGAGACCCAGTACTTC.